Listed below are T cell receptor beta chains from one sample, sequenced in a study of T cell repertoires in cytomegalovirus infection. TCRdb fed the reads into MiXCR, producing one record per CDR3 protein. The data contain approximately 250,000 distinct CDR3 sequences, less than 9.5% of them singletons. Specimen: PBMCs. All receptors derive from a human donor in good health (CMV status not recorded). Some clones in this sample may be carry-over from other donors' samples. The CDR3 runs from the conserved cysteine through the conserved F or W. D genes are given only for firm matches. Clone size is given for some rows only: seen once, a few or many times, or a class if the clone is expanded.

cdr3_nt cdr3_aa v_call d_call clone_size j_call
TGTGCCAGCAAACAGCGGGGGGGTAGGAGCTCCTACAATGAGCAGTTCTTC CASKQRGGRSSYNEQFF TRBV6-5 TRBD2 - TRBJ2-1
TGTGCCAGCAGCTCCGGGTATTGGGACGAGCAGTACTTC CASSSGYWDEQYF TRBV7-2 - many TRBJ2-7
TGTGCCAGCAGCCCATACTTACAGGGGCAAGAGACCCAGTACTTC CASSPYLQGQETQYF TRBV7-9 TRBD1 many TRBJ2-5
TGCAGCGTTGAAAACAGGGGAAGGGATACGCAGTATTTT CSVENRGRDTQYF TRBV29-1 TRBD1 - TRBJ2-3
TGTGCCAGCAGTTACCCTTCCGACAAGACGAACACCGGGGAGCTGTTTTTT CASSYPSDKTNTGELFF TRBV6-2/TRBV6-3 - many TRBJ2-2
TGTGCCTGGAGTGTACTAGTCAGCGGGGGGCGCCGCAGCTCCTACAATGAGCAGTTCTTC CAWSVLVSGGRRSSYNEQFF TRBV30 TRBD2 many TRBJ2-1
TGTGCCAGCAGCCTTCGACTGGGAGATCAGCCCCAGCATTTT CASSLRLGDQPQHF TRBV6-5 - - TRBJ1-5
TGTGCCAGCAAGGACCGGGACACCGGTTCTCTCTACACCTTC CASKDRDTGSLYTF TRBV19 - many TRBJ1-2
TGTGCCAGCAGCCTAACAGGGAGTGGCGAGCAGTTCTTC CASSLTGSGEQFF TRBV7-4 - - TRBJ2-1
TGTGCCAGCAGCCCACAAGCGAACACCGGGGAGCTGTTTTTT CASSPQANTGELFF TRBV7-2 - many TRBJ2-2
TGTGCCAGTAGTATGCACGGAACCTACGAGCAGTACTTC CASSMHGTYEQYF TRBV19 - few TRBJ2-7
TGTGCCAGCAGTTTATCTCGGGGGGGCGTAAACGAGCAGTACTTC CASSLSRGGVNEQYF TRBV28 TRBD2 few TRBJ2-7
TGTGCCAGCATCGGGGCAGGGGGCAAGACTGAAGCTTTCTTT CASIGAGGKTEAFF TRBV2 TRBD1 few TRBJ1-1
TGTGCCAGTAGTATCCAGTACCATAGCAATCAGCCCCAGCATTTT CASSIQYHSNQPQHF TRBV19 - many TRBJ1-5
TGTGCCAGCAGCTTAATCACAGAGACCCAGTACTTC CASSLITETQYF TRBV7-2 - many TRBJ2-5
TGTGCCAGCAGTTTCACTAGCGGGAGTAAAGAGACCCAGTACTTC CASSFTSGSKETQYF TRBV12-3/TRBV12-4 TRBD2 many TRBJ2-5
TGTGCCAGCAGCGGGCAGGGGGGGGGCGGTCAATCACCCCTCCACTTT CASSGQGGGGQSPLHF TRBV7-2 TRBD1 many TRBJ1-6
TGTGCCAGCAGGGGGGACAGGGGTGACACTGAAGCTTTCTTT CASRGDRGDTEAFF TRBV25-1 TRBD1 few TRBJ1-1
TGTGCCAGCAGCTTATCTGGGAACGAGCAGTACTTC CASSLSGNEQYF TRBV7-9 - few TRBJ2-7
TGTGCCAGCAGGAGTCAGGGGGCATGGGAGCAGTTCTTC CASRSQGAWEQFF TRBV14 TRBD1 many TRBJ2-1
TGTGCCAGCAGCTTCGGTACTAGCGGGGGGCTGGAGACCCAGTACTTC CASSFGTSGGLETQYF TRBV7-9 TRBD2 many TRBJ2-5
TGTGCCAGCTCATCGACACAGGGGTTTGATGAAAAACTGTTTTTT CASSSTQGFDEKLFF TRBV18 TRBD1 - TRBJ1-4
TGTGCCAGCAGTCCTTCCCGGGACAGGGGACTGGAGACCCAGTACTTC CASSPSRDRGLETQYF TRBV7-2 TRBD1 - TRBJ2-5
TGTGCCTGGAGTACTACAGCACCTAATGAAAAACTGTTTTTT CAWSTTAPNEKLFF TRBV30 - few TRBJ1-4
TGTGCCAGCAGCTTAGTGGTTTACACCGGGGAGCTGTTTTTT CASSLVVYTGELFF TRBV11-2 - - TRBJ2-2
TGTGCCAGCAAACGGGACACATGGGAAAATCAGCCCCAGCATTTT CASKRDTWENQPQHF TRBV7-2 - many TRBJ1-5
TGTGCCAGCAGAGCGGGAGCCCTCTCCGAGCAGTACTTC CASRAGALSEQYF TRBV7-2 TRBD2 many TRBJ2-7
TGTGCCAGCAGCTTAGAGTTAGCAGGGAGTTACGAGCAGTACTTC CASSLELAGSYEQYF TRBV7-8 - many TRBJ2-7
TGTGCCAGCAGCCTCTATGCCAGGGAGACCCAGTACTTC CASSLYARETQYF TRBV6-2/TRBV6-3 - many TRBJ2-5
TGTGCCAGCAGCTATGGGACAGGGTCTGCAGATACGCAGTATTTT CASSYGTGSADTQYF TRBV28 TRBD1 many TRBJ2-3
TGCAGTGCTAGCCCCTCCGGACTAGCGGGGGATCAAGAGACCCAGTACTTC CSASPSGLAGDQETQYF TRBV20-1 TRBD2 many TRBJ2-5
TGTGCCAGCAGTTTTTTACGACAGGGTACTGCCGGGGAGCTGTTTTTT CASSFLRQGTAGELFF TRBV6-1 TRBD1 many TRBJ2-2
TGTGCCAGCAGTTGGACAGTCAATCAGCCCCAGCATTTT CASSWTVNQPQHF TRBV27 - many TRBJ1-5
TGTGCCAGCAGTGAAATGCCTAGTCGAGAGACCCAGTACTTC CASSEMPSRETQYF TRBV6-1 - many TRBJ2-5
TGTGCCAACACCACGGGACAGGCGTGGGAGCAGTACTTC CANTTGQAWEQYF TRBV7-3 TRBD1 - TRBJ2-7